A single sample gave rise to the 21 T cell receptor beta chains below, sequenced in a study of Graves' ophthalmopathy and Graves' hyperthyroidism. Researchers took RNA transcripts and amplified TCR beta CDR3 regions from them. HTBI primers were used in a first-round RT-PCR, which preceded a second-round multiplex PCR. From the multiplex PCR reads, TCRdb called clonotypes with MiXCR, one entry per CDR3 protein. The table lists over a million distinct CDR3 sequences, 35% to 40% of them singletons, with roughly 11% in the top ten. The sample comprised peripheral blood or thyroid tissue (not recorded which). The receptors were sampled from an adult man with Graves' hyperthyroidism.

As for this clonotype: Since the CDR3 does not end with the conserved phenylalanine or tryptophan, this likely comes from a read error. The rearrangement joins TRBV24-1 to TRBJ2-7; 12 bases align to TRBD1. The CDR3 is 18 residues long. Germline CDR1 is KGHDR and CDR2 is SFDVKD. In nucleotides, the CDR3 is TGTGCCACCAGTGATGCGACCGGGACAGGGGGCAAATCCTACGAACAGTACTCC. This translates into CATSDATGTGGKSYEQYS.

In the case of this clonotype: A single base separates this from a much larger clone, so it may be a read error. The conserved final phenylalanine or tryptophan is absent from the CDR3, which likely points to a read error. The chain employs TRBV7-9 and TRBJ2-5, with D perhaps matching TRBD2 (6 bases). The V gene's germline CDR1 is SEHNR and CDR2 FQNEAQ (reference sequence). The CDR3 extends over 14 amino acids. V was clipped by 5 bases and J by 5 bases, with 15 bases between them. CDR3 bases: TGTGCCAGCAGCCCACGGCGGGGAGAGGAGACCCAGTACATC. This gives the protein CASSPRRGEETQYI.

This clonotype came up many times. The chain recombines TRBV12-3 or TRBV12-4 with TRBJ2-5, with D maybe TRBD2 (5 bases). V lost 6 bases and J lost 13, with 15 bases in between. CDR3 length: 11 residues. As DNA, the CDR3 is TGTGCCAGCAGAGGAGGCCCCCGGACGTACTTC. Amino acid sequence: CASRGGPRTYF.

The chain couples TRBV11-3 to TRBJ2-2; D possibly uses TRBD1 or TRBD2 (6 bases each). The length of the CDR3 is 15 residues. Between the trimmed V and J ends, which lost 11 bases and 0 bases, there was a span of 16 bases. CDR1 and CDR2 from the germline V gene are SGHNT and YENEEA. The CDR3 DNA sequence: TGTGCCTGGATGGGGGGCAGGGCGAACACCGGGGAGCTGTTTTTT. Translated, it gives CAWMGGRANTGELFF.

At least ten counts were recorded for this clonotype. The chain employs TRBV24-1 and TRBJ2-5; D may match TRBD1 or TRBD2 (5 bases each). From germline, CDR1 is KGHDR and CDR2 SFDVKD. Trimming shortened V by 4 bases and J by 5 bases, and 16 bases separated the two germline ends. This CDR3 is built from 15 residues. The CDR3 reads CATSEGETRLETQYF. In DNA form, the CDR3 reads TGTGCCACCAGTGAGGGGGAGACTCGCCTTGAGACCCAGTACTTC.

Note on this clonotype: One base away lies a much larger clone, so this may be a sequencing read error. In this CDR3 the conserved last residue, phenylalanine or tryptophan, is missing, so a read error is likely. It is unclear where the CDR3 begins or ends on the DNA, so no DNA is shown, and the CDR3 is as TCRdb lists it. V and J are TRBV9 and TRBJ1-2; TRBD1 is the table's D call and was not checked against the DNA. Germline values: CDR1 SGDLS, CDR2 YYNGEE. Both ends counted, the CDR3 spans 15 residues. CDR3 protein: CASSFGSRRDYGYTC.

The CDR3 DNA reads as TGCGCCAGCAGGAGGGACGTAGGACTCTATGGCTACACCTTC. This translates into CASRRDVGLYGYTF. This sequence joins TRBV10-1 and TRBJ1-2; D is perhaps TRBD1 (5 bases). V was trimmed by 6 bases and J by 4 bases, leaving 15 bases between them. The germline V gene has CDR1 WNHNN and CDR2 SYGVQD (reference sequence). The CDR3 extends over 14 amino acids.

V and J are TRBV6-1 and TRBJ2-7; D remains unclear. This CDR3 is 13 amino acids long. CDR1 and CDR2 from the germline V gene are MNHNS and SASEGT. Trimming removed 5 bases from V and 2 bases from J, with 10 bases in between. The CDR3 DNA reads TGTGCCAGCAGTATCAAAATAACCTACGAGCAGTACTTC. Amino acids: CASSIKITYEQYF.

This clonotype appeared many times. The chain recombines TRBV7-2 with TRBJ2-6, with a weak D call TRBD1 (6 bases). This CDR3 contains 13 residues. Germline assignment: CDR1 SGHTA and CDR2 FQGNSA. The CDR3 DNA reads TGTGCGAGTAACAGGGCTGGGGCCAACGTCCTGACTTTC. It yields the protein CASNRAGANVLTF.

The rearrangement links TRBV7-1 to TRBJ2-7; 8 bases agree with TRBD2. TRBV7-1 is treated as an ORF (open reading frame) with a function not yet certain. V lost 3 bases to trimming and J lost 2 bases; unmatched junction nucleotides: 9. CDR3 length equals 16 residues. The CDR3 is CASSSGRVAEPYEQYF. DNA of the CDR3: TGTGCCAGCAGCTCCGGGAGGGTAGCTGAACCCTACGAGCAGTACTTC.

The table lists this clonotype with many counts. The CDR3 sequence is CASSLGTGTETLHF. The CDR3 nucleotides read TGCGCCAGCAGCTTGGGGACGGGGACGGAAACCCTCCACTTT. The gene calls are TRBV5-1 and TRBJ1-6; maybe TRBD1 (5 bases). Germline assignment: CDR1 SGHRS and CDR2 YFSETQ. The CDR3 covers 14 residues. V was cut by 0 bases and J by 14 bases, with 15 bases left in between.

The rearrangement joins TRBV7-2 to TRBJ2-3; D is possibly TRBD2 (5 bases). The germline V gene has CDR1 SGHTA and CDR2 FQGNSA. The length of the CDR3 is 14 residues. The V and J ends lost 7 bases and 2 bases respectively, with 13 bases between them. The CDR3, as DNA: TGTGCCAGCACCGACTACCAAATCACAGATACGCAGTATTTT. As protein: CASTDYQITDTQYF.

This clonotype occurred a few times. The chain employs TRBV20-1 and TRBJ2-5, with 10 nucleotides matching TRBD1. Germline CDR1 reads DFQATT; CDR2 reads SNEGSKA (reference sequence). Germline trimming cut 3 bases from V and 5 bases from J; bases unmatched to any gene: 9. The CDR3 length is 15 residues. In DNA, the CDR3 is TGCAGTGCTAGGCCCGGGACAGGGGTTTACGAGACCCAGTACTTC. Residues: CSARPGTGVYETQYF.

The sample holds a few counts of this clonotype. The rearrangement links TRBV7-2 to TRBJ1-2; TRBD1 matches 7 bases. Germline values: CDR1 SGHTA, CDR2 FQGNSA. This CDR3 has 14 amino acids. Unmatched junction bases numbered 9, after V lost 5 bases and J lost 6 bases. CDR3 DNA sequence: TGTGCCAGCAGCCCTACGACAGGGAGAGATGGCTACACCTTC. It specifies CASSPTTGRDGYTF.

The chain recombines TRBV7-8 with TRBJ2-6, with TRBD1 matching 11 bases. Losses at the gene ends were 3 bases for V and 3 bases for J; bases not matched to a gene: 4. CDR3 length: 17 residues. The V gene's germline CDR1 is SGHVS and CDR2 FQNEAQ. As DNA, the CDR3 is TGTGCCAGCAGCTTTGGACAGGGGGCGAGTGGGGCCAACGTCCTGACTTTC. Translation gives CASSFGQGASGANVLTF.

This clonotype was found many times. CDR3 sequence reads: CASSVAPSEKLFF. CDR3 in DNA: TGTGCCAGCAGCGTAGCTCCCTCCGAAAAACTGTTTTTT. The rearrangement joins TRBV9 to TRBJ1-4, with D hard to call. Trimming stripped 0 bases from V and 8 bases from J, with 8 bases between. This CDR3 region has 13 residues. The germline V gene has CDR1 SGDLS and CDR2 YYNGEE.

The chain employs TRBV3-1 and TRBJ1-2; D gene unclear. From germline, CDR1 is LGHDT and CDR2 YNNKEL (reference sequence). With 1 base removed from V and 7 bases from J, the gap between germline ends came to 7 bases. The CDR3 extends over 12 amino acids. In nucleotides, the CDR3 is TGTGCCAGCAGCCAAGGGTCAGGTGGCTACACCTTC. Protein: CASSQGSGGYTF.

This clonotype was counted at least ten times. The CDR3 region is CSAEWRGGETQYF. CDR3 in DNA: TGCAGTGCAGAATGGCGGGGTGGGGAGACCCAGTACTTC. This chain uses TRBV20-1 with TRBJ2-5, with D perhaps matching TRBD2 (6 bases). Trimming removed 6 bases at V and 5 bases at J, with 16 bases between. Germline loops: CDR1 DFQATT, CDR2 SNEGSKA (reference sequence). There are 13 residues in the CDR3.

This clonotype was counted at least ten times. The gene calls are TRBV20-1 and TRBJ1-5; D is undetermined. Germline V lookup: CDR1 DFQATT, CDR2 SNEGSKA (reference sequence). Trimming left V 3 bases short and J 6 bases short, with 15 bases between. The CDR3 loop spans 14 amino acids. The CDR3 DNA sequence: TGCAGTGCTAGGATTCGTTCTACCTCTCAGCCCCAGCATTTT. Encoded protein: CSARIRSTSQPQHF.

The chain is built from TRBV12-5 and TRBJ1-1; 8 bases align to TRBD1. The CDR3 loop spans 14 amino acids. The germline V gene encodes CDR1 LGHNT and CDR2 FRNRAP. V lost 6 bases, J lost 2 bases, and 5 bases stayed unmatched. The CDR3 DNA is TGTGCTAGTGGGACAGGGGACATCAACACTGAAGCTTTCTTT. It is translated as CASGTGDINTEAFF.

This clonotype was detected ten times or more. The rearrangement uses TRBV19 and TRBJ1-6, with a weak D call TRBD1 (5 bases). V lost 5 bases and J 5 bases, leaving 7 bases between the germline ends. CDR3 size: 13 residues. Germline CDR1 reads LNHDA; CDR2 reads SQIVND (reference sequence). CDR3 DNA sequence: TGTGCCAGTAGTGGCAGGGATAATTCACCCCTCCACTTT. Translation gives CASSGRDNSPLHF.